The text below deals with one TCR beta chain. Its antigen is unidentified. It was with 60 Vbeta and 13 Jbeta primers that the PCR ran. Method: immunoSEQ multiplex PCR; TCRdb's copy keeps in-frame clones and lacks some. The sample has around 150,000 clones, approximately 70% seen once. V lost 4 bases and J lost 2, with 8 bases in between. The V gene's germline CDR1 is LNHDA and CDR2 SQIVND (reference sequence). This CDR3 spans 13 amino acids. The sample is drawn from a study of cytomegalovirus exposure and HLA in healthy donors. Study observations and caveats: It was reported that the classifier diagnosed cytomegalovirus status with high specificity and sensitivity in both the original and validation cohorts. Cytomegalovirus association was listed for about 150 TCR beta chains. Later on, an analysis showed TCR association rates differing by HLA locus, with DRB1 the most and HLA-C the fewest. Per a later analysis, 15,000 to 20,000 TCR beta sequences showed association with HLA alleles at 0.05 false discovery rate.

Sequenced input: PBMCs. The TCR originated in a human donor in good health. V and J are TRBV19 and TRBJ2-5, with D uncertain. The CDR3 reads CASSTHRQETQYF. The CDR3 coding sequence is TGTGCCAGTAGTACGCATCGGCAAGAGACCCAGTACTTC.